This entry lists 5 T cell receptor beta chains sequenced from one sample in a study of blood T cell repertoires in COVID-19. Measured with immunoSEQ multiplex PCR; TCRdb has only the in-frame clones, and not every one. Among about 36,000 clones, approximately 80% were seen once, and the ten largest hold around 42%. Sequenced sample: peripheral blood. The receptors come from a human donor in a cohort sampled during active or convalescent COVID-19. The donor label of this sample is uncertain.

This sequence joins TRBV1 and TRBJ2-5; TRBD1, the table's D call, was not compared with the DNA. TRBV1 is described as a pseudogene. This CDR3 has 17 amino acids. CDR3 in DNA: TGCACCAGCAGCCAAGATTCTGGGACAAGGCAACAAGAGACCCAGTACTTC. Amino acids: CTSSQDSGTRQQETQYF.

The gene calls are TRBV5-6 and TRBJ1-2; TRBD1 matches at 7 bases. This CDR3 has 12 amino acids. Trimming cost V 4 bases and J 8 bases; bases outside gene matches: 5. Germline CDR1 is SGHDT and CDR2 is YYEEEE. DNA of the CDR3: TGTGCCAGCAGCCTTGGGACAGCGGGCTACACCTTC. It yields the protein CASSLGTAGYTF.

The chain links TRBV5-1 to TRBJ1-1, with D unresolved. Trimming stripped 1 base from V and 3 bases from J, with 7 bases between. The germline V gene encodes CDR1 SGHRS and CDR2 YFSETQ. CDR3 length: 13 amino acids. The CDR3 spells CASSLISDTEAFF. CDR3 nucleotides: TGCGCCAGCAGCTTGATATCAGACACTGAAGCTTTCTTT.

This clone showed up just a few times. The V gene is TRBV7-2, the J gene TRBJ2-7; D may be TRBD2 (6 bases). V dropped 7 bases and J dropped 6 bases, with 19 bases sitting between them. This CDR3 has 14 residues. Germline V gene lookup returns CDR1 SGHTA and CDR2 FQGNSA. Here the CDR3 reads CASTSQAGTGEQYF. In DNA form, the CDR3 reads TGTGCCAGCACCTCCCAGGCGGGAACCGGCGAGCAGTACTTC. Together with reference TRBV7-2 and TRBJ2-7, the CDR3 gives the full variable domain: GAGVSQSPSNKVTEKGKDVELRCDPISGHTALYWYRQSLGQGLEFLIYFQGNSAPDKSGLPSDRFSAERTGGSVSTLTIQRTQQEDSAVYLCASTSQAGTGEQYFGPGTRLTVT.

The chain joins TRBV10-3 to TRBJ2-3; TRBD1 matches 7 bases. The CDR3 contains 14 residues. Germline CDR1 is ENHRY and CDR2 is SYGVKD. J lost 1 base, V lost 10 bases, and 8 bases had no gene match. CDR3 nucleotide sequence: TGTGCCACCCAAACAGGGGTGGGCACAGATACGCAGTATTTT. As protein: CATQTGVGTDTQYF.